Sequencing of this T cell receptor (beta chain) was carried out in a study of T cells in localized non-small cell lung cancer. Profiled with immunoSEQ multiplex PCR; TCRdb holds only in-frame clones, not every one. The repertoire holds around 64,000 clones, roughly nine tenths seen once, with less than 20% in the top ten. Looked up from germline, CDR1 is SGHRS and CDR2 is YFSETQ. The CDR3 length is 12 residues. Trimming took off 0 bases at V and 7 bases at J, with 5 bases between the two ends. This specimen was peripheral blood, taken before any cancer treatment. This TCR was sampled from a man aged 40 to 75 with stage I lung adenocarcinoma. V and J are TRBV5-1 and TRBJ2-1, with D perhaps matching TRBD2 (5 bases). CDR3: CASSLGGNEQFF. DNA for the CDR3: TGCGCCAGCAGCTTGGGAGGGAATGAGCAGTTCTTC. The full variable domain, completed using reference TRBV5-1 and TRBJ2-1, is KAGVTQTPRYLIKTRGQQVTLSCSPISGHRSVSWYQQTPGQGLQFLFEYFSETQRNKGNFPGRFSGRQFSNSRSEMNVSTLELGDSALYLCASSLGGNEQFFGPGTRLTVL.